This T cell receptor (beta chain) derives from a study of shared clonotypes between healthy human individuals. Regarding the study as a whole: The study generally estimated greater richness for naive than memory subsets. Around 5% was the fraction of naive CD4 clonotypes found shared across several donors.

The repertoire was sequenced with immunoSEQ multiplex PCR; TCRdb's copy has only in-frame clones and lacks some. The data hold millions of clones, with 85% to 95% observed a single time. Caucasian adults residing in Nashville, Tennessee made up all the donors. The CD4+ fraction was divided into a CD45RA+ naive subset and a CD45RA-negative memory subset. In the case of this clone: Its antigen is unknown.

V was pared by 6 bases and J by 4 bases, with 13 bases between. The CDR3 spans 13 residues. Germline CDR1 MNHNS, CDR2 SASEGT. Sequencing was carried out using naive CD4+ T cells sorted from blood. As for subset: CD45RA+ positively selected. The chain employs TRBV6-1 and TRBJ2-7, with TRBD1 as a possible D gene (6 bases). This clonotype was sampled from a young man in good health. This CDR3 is CASRRAGEYEQYF. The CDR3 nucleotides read TGTGCCAGCAGGAGGGCAGGGGAGTACGAGCAGTACTTC.